This is a list of T cell receptor beta chains from one sample in a study of control samples from healthy donors and cancer patients. Repertoires were generated with immunoSEQ multiplex PCR, while TCRdb's copy carries only in-frame clones and drops some. The sample lists about 150,000 clones, over 85% seen once, with 5.8% in the top ten. Material for sequencing was blood. The source of these receptors is a young man in good health. The CDR3 runs from the conserved cysteine through the conserved F or W.

v_gene	j_gene	CDR3aa
TRBV24-1	TRBJ2-1	CATSDATQGLSRNEQFF
TRBV19	TRBJ1-3	CASILQGGGNTIYF
TRBV6-6	TRBJ1-3	CASSYAGHSGNTIYF
TRBV7-9	TRBJ1-3	CASSPWKSISGNTIYF
TRBV5-1	TRBJ2-3	CASSLGLSVDTQYF
TRBV2	TRBJ2-1	CASSGWTSGEGDEQFF
TRBV6-5	TRBJ2-5	CASSPSGLGETQYF
TRBV27	TRBJ1-5	CASTDRVNQPQHF
TRBV5-6	TRBJ1-5	CASSLGQQPQHF
TRBV7-9	TRBJ2-1	CASSLTDRGRFREQFF
TRBV6-1	TRBJ1-2	CASSEYRSGGVRNYGYTF
TRBV6-5	TRBJ2-1	CASSPGAGGEQFF
TRBV30	TRBJ1-5	CAWRETSNQPQHF
TRBV11-2	TRBJ1-1	CASGSVRVVEAFF
TRBV29-1	TRBJ2-7	CSVTLDGSYEQYF
TRBV6-5	TRBJ1-2	CASSYLGDGYTF
TRBV27	TRBJ2-1	CASSQTGTSSYNEQFF
TRBV27	TRBJ2-2	CASSLGRGTGELFF
TRBV11-3	TRBJ2-3	CASSLSTDTQYF
TRBV27	TRBJ1-1	CASGPGLNTEAFF
TRBV11-2	TRBJ1-2	CASSGDRGPYGYTF
TRBV7-2	TRBJ1-1	CASSFLAHTEAFF
TRBV6-6	TRBJ2-1	CASTSTGIDEQFF
TRBV28	TRBJ1-2	CASSRSQGYYGYTF
TRBV2	TRBJ2-1	CASSEVTGSNEQFF
TRBV11-1	TRBJ1-1	CASSSDREVAEAFF
TRBV6-6	TRBJ2-5	CASSFSPSQTQYF
TRBV9	TRBJ2-2	CASSVPARGIDTGELFF
TRBV11-2	TRBJ2-3	CASSLDINSGQVDADTQYF
TRBV27	TRBJ2-1	CASSLQGSNSEQFF
TRBV4-1	TRBJ2-1	CASSRISASTYNEQFF
TRBV7-9	TRBJ1-2	CASATGKAGYTF
TRBV2	TRBJ2-7	CASKASGGASFEQYF
TRBV9	TRBJ1-1	CASSALHRGPLEAFF
TRBV6-6	TRBJ1-1	CASSSPGQGWRTEAFF
TRBV6-2/TRBV6-3	TRBJ2-7	CASSYPPPEQYF
TRBV19	TRBJ1-1	CASSIVPQPNTEAFF
TRBV10-3	TRBJ2-5	CAISSGLAGVETQYF
TRBV7-3	TRBJ2-3	CASSLTGTGISDTQYF
TRBV28	TRBJ1-6	CASSDSLGADSPLHF
TRBV25-1	TRBJ2-1	CASEDGEQFF
TRBV7-9	TRBJ1-3	CASSISPAGDGNTIYF
TRBV27	TRBJ2-1	CASSLGGWNEQFF
TRBV25-1	TRBJ1-5	CASSPQGGQPQHF
TRBV10-3	TRBJ2-3	CAISEGNRRRGDTQYF
TRBV5-1	TRBJ1-2	CASSYTGGEDEGYTF
TRBV6-5	TRBJ2-7	CASSYGRQPPYEQYF
TRBV28	TRBJ1-5	CASRLTTATPQHF
TRBV18	TRBJ1-5	CASSPTGQDLYQPQHF
TRBV3-1/TRBV3-2	TRBJ1-1	CASSQEGAVWNTEAFF
TRBV10-3	TRBJ1-1	CAISGQENTEAFF